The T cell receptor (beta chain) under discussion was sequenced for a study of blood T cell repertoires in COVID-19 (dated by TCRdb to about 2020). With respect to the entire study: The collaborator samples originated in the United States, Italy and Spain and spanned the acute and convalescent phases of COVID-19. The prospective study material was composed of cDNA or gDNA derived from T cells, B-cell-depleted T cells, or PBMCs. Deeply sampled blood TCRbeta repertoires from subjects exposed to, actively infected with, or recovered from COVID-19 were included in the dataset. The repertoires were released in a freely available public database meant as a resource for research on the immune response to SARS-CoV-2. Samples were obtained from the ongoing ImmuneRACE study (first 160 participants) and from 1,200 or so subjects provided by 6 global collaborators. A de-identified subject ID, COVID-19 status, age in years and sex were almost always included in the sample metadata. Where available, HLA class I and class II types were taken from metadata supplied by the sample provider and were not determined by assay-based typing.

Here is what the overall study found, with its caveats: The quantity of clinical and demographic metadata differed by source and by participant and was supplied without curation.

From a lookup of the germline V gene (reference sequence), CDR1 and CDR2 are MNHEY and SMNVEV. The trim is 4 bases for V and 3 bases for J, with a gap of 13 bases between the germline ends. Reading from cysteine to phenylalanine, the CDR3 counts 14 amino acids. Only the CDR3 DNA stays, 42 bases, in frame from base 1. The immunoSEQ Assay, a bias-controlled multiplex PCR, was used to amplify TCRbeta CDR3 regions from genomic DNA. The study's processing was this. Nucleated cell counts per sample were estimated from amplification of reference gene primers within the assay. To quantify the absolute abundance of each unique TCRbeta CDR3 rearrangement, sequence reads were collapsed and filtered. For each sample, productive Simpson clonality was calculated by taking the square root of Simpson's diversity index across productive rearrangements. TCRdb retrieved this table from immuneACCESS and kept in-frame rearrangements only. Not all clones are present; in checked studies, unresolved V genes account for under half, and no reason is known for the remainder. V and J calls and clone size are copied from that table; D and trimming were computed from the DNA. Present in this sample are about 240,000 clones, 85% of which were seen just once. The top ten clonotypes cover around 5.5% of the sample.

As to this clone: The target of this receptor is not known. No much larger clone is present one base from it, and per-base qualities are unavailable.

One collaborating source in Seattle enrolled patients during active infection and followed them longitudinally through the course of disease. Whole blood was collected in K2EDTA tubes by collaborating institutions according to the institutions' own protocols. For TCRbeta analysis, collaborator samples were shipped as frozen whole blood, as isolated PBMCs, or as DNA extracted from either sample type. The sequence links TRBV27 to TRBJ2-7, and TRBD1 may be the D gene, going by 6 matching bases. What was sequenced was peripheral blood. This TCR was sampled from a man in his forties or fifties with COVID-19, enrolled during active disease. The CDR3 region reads CASSSGDRYYEQYF. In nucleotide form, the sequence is TGTGCCAGCAGTTCCGGTGACAGGTACTACGAGCAGTACTTC.